This T cell receptor (beta chain) was documented in a study of T-cell reconstitution after alpha-beta-depleted transplantation in children. The CDR3 has 15 residues. The V and J ends lost 2 bases and 4 bases respectively, with 14 bases between them. The authors prepared the TCRbeta library with unique molecular identifiers. TCRdb itself ran the PCR reads through MiXCR, one entry per CDR3 protein. The sample yields about 460,000 distinct CDR3 sequences, around an eighth seen once. This receptor was taken from a human donor who donated a stem cell graft to a child with combined immunodeficiency. Sequencing used PBMCs from the stem cell graft donor, obtained from the stem cell graft. The J gene is TRBJ2-5, the V gene TRBV12-3 or TRBV12-4; tentative D call: TRBD2 (6 bases). The CDR3 DNA follows: TGTGCCAGCAGTTTAACCGGGGGTCGAGGAGAGACCCAGTACTTC. It codes for CASSLTGGRGETQYF.